This T cell receptor beta chain stems from a study of CD8+ T cells in alopecia areata. The wider study: It was 6 to 18 months of tofacitinib, and then there were 6 months off drug.

Alopecia areata patients provided lesional scalp punch biopsies and peripheral blood. Sequencing used cDNA as its template, made by extracting RNA and reverse transcribing it. Libraries were prepared by immunoSEQ multiplex PCR; TCRdb keeps only in-frame clonotypes and omits some of them. The sample has 9,000 to 15,000 clones; 61% are singletons. Per the germline V gene, CDR1 is SGHTA and CDR2 is FQGNSA. The CDR3 length is 15 residues. Between the trimmed V and J ends, which lost 1 base and 0 bases, there was a span of 4 bases. As concerns this clone: Its target is not known.

Regarding the study as a whole: Lesional scalp exceeded normal scalp in clonality, especially in alopecia totalis/universalis. Mice gave a clearer picture of TCR sharing than patients did, possibly for HLA-related reasons.

The rearrangement joins TRBV7-2 to TRBJ2-6; unclear D gene. The clonotype was recovered from a human donor with alopecia areata. Sequencing used skin. DNA for the CDR3: TGTGCCAGCAGCTTAGTCCACTCTGGGGCCAACGTCCTGACTTTC. Translating gives CASSLVHSGANVLTF.